A selection of T cell receptor beta chains follows, all from one sample in a study of blood T cell repertoires in COVID-19. Here immunoSEQ multiplex PCR was the method, and the copy in TCRdb shows in-frame clones only, minus some. The profile covers some 250,000 clones, with approximately 83% appearing a single time and 1.5% to 2% taken by the ten largest. Input material: PBMCs or T cells enriched from blood (not recorded which). The receptors were sampled from a woman aged 50 to 65 who had recovered from COVID-19. Each CDR3 is given with its conserved first and last residue. A D gene is named only where the DNA matches it firmly. For some rows the clone size is stated as once, few or many, or as a class when expanded; others skip it.

clone size | J gene | D gene | V gene | CDR3 protein | CDR3 DNA
once | TRBJ1-3 | TRBD1 | TRBV10-3 | CAILGQGEGNTIYF | TGTGCCATCTTAGGACAGGGAGAAGGAAACACCATATATTTT
- | TRBJ1-3 | - | TRBV28 | CASSLGGGNTIYF | TGTGCCAGCAGTTTAGGGGGCGGAAACACCATATATTTT
once | TRBJ1-2 | - | TRBV3-1/TRBV3-2 | CAGSHTAGPNYGYTF | TGTGCCGGCAGCCATACGGCAGGCCCAAACTATGGCTACACCTTC
- | TRBJ2-5 | - | TRBV11-1 | CASSLAGGQETQYF | TGTGCCAGCAGCTTAGCGGGAGGCCAAGAGACCCAGTACTTC
- | TRBJ1-2 | - | TRBV5-1 | CASSLGSGANYGYTF | TGCGCCAGCAGCTTGGGGTCGGGGGCTAACTATGGCTACACCTTC
- | TRBJ1-6 | - | TRBV7-2 | CASSLSAGRYNSPLHF | TGTGCCAGCAGCTTATCAGCAGGGCGGTATAATTCACCCCTCCACTTT
- | TRBJ2-3 | - | TRBV11-2 | CASSLDAGGDTQYF | TGTGCCAGCAGCTTAGATGCGGGTGGAGATACGCAGTATTTT
- | TRBJ2-3 | TRBD2 | TRBV5-1 | CASSLGLAGGSTDTQYF | TGCGCCAGCAGCTTGGGACTAGCGGGAGGTTCCACAGATACGCAGTATTTT
- | TRBJ1-2 | - | TRBV5-6 | CASSLEQGIYGYTF | TGTGCCAGCAGCTTGGAACAGGGCATCTATGGCTACACCTTC
- | TRBJ2-1 | TRBD2 | TRBV5-1 | CASSFTSGSRNEQFF | TGCGCCAGCAGCTTTACTAGCGGGAGTCGCAATGAGCAGTTCTTC
- | TRBJ2-1 | TRBD2 | TRBV5-1 | CASSLETSGRPEQFF | TGCGCCAGCAGCTTGGAGACTAGCGGGAGGCCTGAGCAGTTCTTC
- | TRBJ1-4 | - | TRBV18 | CASSPPRTTTNEKLFF | TGTGCCAGCTCACCCCCCCGGACAACAACTAATGAAAAACTGTTTTTT
few | TRBJ1-5 | - | TRBV27 | CASSLTRPQHF | TGTGCCAGCAGTTTGACTCGGCCCCAGCATTTT
- | TRBJ2-5 | TRBD2 | TRBV4-1 | CASSRIPSGRSETQYF | TGCGCCAGCAGCCGAATTCCTAGCGGGAGGAGCGAGACCCAGTACTTC
- | TRBJ2-1 | TRBD2 | TRBV9 | CASSVAAGLIDEQFF | TGTGCCAGCAGCGTAGCGGCGGGACTAATCGATGAGCAGTTCTTC
- | TRBJ1-4 | - | TRBV19 | CASMRVSADNEKLFF | TGTGCCAGTATGCGGGTGTCAGCTGATAATGAAAAACTGTTTTTT
- | TRBJ1-1 | - | TRBV24-1 | CATSRLGHLNTEAFF | TGTGCCACCAGCAGATTGGGACACCTGAACACTGAAGCTTTCTTT
- | TRBJ2-6 | TRBD1 | TRBV28 | CASSPTGAGANVLTF | TGTGCCAGCAGCCCGACAGGGGCTGGGGCCAACGTCCTGACTTTC
- | TRBJ2-2 | - | TRBV13 | CASSPGTSNTGELFF | TGTGCCAGCAGCCCTGGGACATCGAACACCGGGGAGCTGTTTTTT
once | TRBJ1-3 | - | TRBV7-9 | CASSLSQRNTIYF | TGTGCCAGCAGCTTATCACAGCGGAACACCATATATTTT
- | TRBJ1-3 | - | TRBV18 | CASSPPPAGNTIYF | TGTGCCAGCTCACCACCGCCGGCTGGAAACACCATATATTTT
- | TRBJ1-4 | TRBD1 | TRBV19 | CASSIARDRGGKLFF | TGTGCCAGTAGTATAGCCCGGGACAGGGGTGGAAAACTGTTTTTT
- | TRBJ2-7 | TRBD2 | TRBV19 | CASSINFVGLAGGSYEQYF | TGTGCCAGTAGTATAAATTTTGTCGGCCTAGCGGGGGGCTCCTACGAGCAGTACTTC
once | TRBJ1-2 | TRBD1 | TRBV19 | CASSIRTGTGGSYTF | TGTGCCAGTAGTATACGAACCGGGACAGGGGGAAGCTACACCTTC
- | TRBJ1-1 | - | TRBV9 | CASSALGGQAFF | TGTGCCAGCAGCGCCCTGGGGGGACAAGCTTTCTTT
- | TRBJ2-5 | - | TRBV7-2 | CASSPTRVRETQYF | TGTGCCAGCAGCCCGACGCGGGTCCGGGAGACCCAGTACTTC
few | TRBJ2-7 | - | TRBV28 | CASSLSGSSYEQYF | TGTGCCAGCAGTTTATCCGGGAGCTCCTACGAGCAGTACTTC
- | TRBJ2-7 | - | TRBV18 | CASSPPYGVAYEQYF | TGTGCCAGCTCACCTCCATACGGTGTTGCCTACGAGCAGTACTTC
- | TRBJ1-4 | TRBD1 | TRBV7-9 | CASSARDRGHEKLFF | TGTGCCAGCAGCGCACGGGACAGGGGGCATGAAAAACTGTTTTTT
once | TRBJ1-1 | TRBD1 | TRBV29-1 | CSVGDGTANTEAFF | TGCAGCGTTGGGGACGGGACAGCGAACACTGAAGCTTTCTTT
- | TRBJ1-4 | TRBD1 | TRBV18 | CASSPRTGENEKLFF | TGTGCCAGCTCACCTCGGACAGGGGAGAATGAAAAACTGTTTTTT
- | TRBJ2-7 | - | TRBV19 | CASSNLSGWVTSTYEQYF | TGTGCCAGTAGCAACCTCTCGGGGTGGGTGACCTCTACCTACGAGCAGTACTTC
- | TRBJ2-3 | TRBD1 | TRBV7-2 | CASGTGITMFSTDTQYF | TGTGCCAGTGGGACAGGGATTACCATGTTTAGCACAGATACGCAGTATTTT
- | TRBJ1-2 | TRBD1 | TRBV27 | CASSGRRGLGYGYTF | TGTGCCAGCAGTGGACGCAGGGGGCTCGGCTATGGCTACACCTTC
- | TRBJ2-7 | - | TRBV18 | CASSPPVEGHEQYF | TGTGCCAGCTCACCACCGGTGGAGGGCCACGAGCAGTACTTC
few | TRBJ2-7 | - | TRBV10-3 | CAISESKGLRVEQYF | TGTGCCATCAGTGAGTCGAAGGGCCTGAGGGTCGAGCAGTACTTC
- | TRBJ2-1 | - | TRBV28 | CASSSPRGLGGAQFF | TGTGCCAGCAGTTCACCCCGGGGTCTTGGGGGCGCGCAATTCTTC
- | TRBJ1-4 | - | TRBV7-2 | CASSATGSNEKLFF | TGTGCCAGCAGCGCTACAGGGTCTAATGAAAAACTGTTTTTT
- | TRBJ2-1 | - | TRBV9 | CASSVVTSRGNEQFF | TGTGCCAGCAGCGTAGTTACTAGCAGAGGCAATGAGCAGTTCTTC
- | TRBJ2-5 | - | TRBV7-3 | CASSLQGLSETQYF | TGTGCCAGCAGCCTGCAGGGTTTGTCGGAGACCCAGTACTTC
- | TRBJ2-3 | TRBD2 | TRBV3-1/TRBV3-2 | CATGYSGRTDTQYF | TGTGCCACCGGTTATAGCGGGAGAACAGATACGCAGTATTTT
- | TRBJ2-3 | - | TRBV5-6 | CASSLPGAGTDTQYF | TGTGCCAGCAGCTTGCCGGGAGCGGGCACAGATACGCAGTATTTT
- | TRBJ2-3 | TRBD1 | TRBV5-1 | CASSLFGQGVDTQYF | TGCGCCAGCAGCTTATTCGGACAGGGGGTAGATACGCAGTATTTT
- | TRBJ1-5 | TRBD1 | TRBV19 | CASSIDRGTQPQHF | TGTGCCAGTAGTATCGACAGGGGGACTCAGCCCCAGCATTTT
- | TRBJ2-3 | TRBD2 | TRBV27 | CASSSVREGLGTQYF | TGTGCCAGCAGTTCCGTACGGGAGGGCCTCGGTACGCAGTATTTT
- | TRBJ2-3 | - | TRBV12-3/TRBV12-4 | CASSFLFADTQYF | TGTGCCAGCAGTTTTCTCTTCGCAGATACGCAGTATTTT
- | TRBJ1-3 | - | TRBV7-9 | CAYERGSGNTIYF | TGTGCCTACGAAAGGGGTTCTGGAAACACCATATATTTT
- | TRBJ2-7 | TRBD1 | TRBV6-1 | CASSENRDSLKSIYEQYF | TGTGCCAGCAGTGAAAACCGGGACAGTTTAAAATCTATCTACGAGCAGTACTTC
- | TRBJ2-5 | TRBD2 | TRBV11-2 | CASSLGRAVFSGETQYF | TGTGCCAGCAGCCTGGGGAGGGCAGTTTTTTCGGGGGAGACCCAGTACTTC
- | TRBJ2-7 | - | TRBV19 | CASSMGYGGGNSYEQYF | TGTGCCAGTAGTATGGGTTATGGCGGAGGGAACTCCTACGAGCAGTACTTC
- | TRBJ2-1 | - | TRBV27 | CASGDSGYNEQFF | TGTGCCAGCGGAGATAGCGGTTACAATGAGCAGTTCTTC
- | TRBJ2-5 | - | TRBV5-1 | CASSRGRNQETQYF | TGCGCCAGCAGCCGGGGTAGAAACCAAGAGACCCAGTACTTC
- | TRBJ1-4 | TRBD1 | TRBV24-1 | CATSAGQGDEKLFF | TGTGCCACCAGTGCTGGCCAGGGGGATGAAAAACTGTTTTTT
- | TRBJ1-6 | TRBD1 | TRBV5-4 | CASSLGTGGTDSPLHF | TGTGCCAGCAGCTTAGGGACAGGGGGTACGGATTCACCCCTCCACTTT
- | TRBJ1-1 | TRBD1 | TRBV10-1 | CASTEGTGATEAFF | TGCGCCAGCACCGAAGGGACAGGGGCCACTGAAGCTTTCTTT
- | TRBJ2-2 | TRBD2 | TRBV11-2 | CASSSWTSGSPGELFF | TGTGCCAGCAGCTCTTGGACTAGCGGGAGTCCCGGGGAGCTGTTTTTT
- | TRBJ1-3 | - | TRBV6-5 | CASSRSRAGNTIYF | TGTGCCAGCAGTCGGTCGAGGGCTGGAAACACCATATATTTT
- | TRBJ1-6 | - | TRBV11-2 | CASSRQLNSPLHF | TGTGCCAGCAGCCGACAGCTTAATTCACCCCTCCACTTT
- | TRBJ1-2 | - | TRBV5-4 | CASSSVDTNYGYTF | TGTGCCAGCAGCTCAGTCGACACCAACTATGGCTACACCTTC
- | TRBJ2-7 | TRBD1 | TRBV28 | CASSTGQAGYEQYF | TGTGCCAGCAGTACTGGACAGGCCGGGTACGAGCAGTACTTC